This T cell receptor (beta chain) was obtained from a study of cytomegalovirus exposure and HLA in healthy donors. Study-level points and caveats: Specific recognition of CMV antigens was confirmed in vitro for a few chains (all CMV-associated). The authors judged a highly shared variant cluster likely a sequencing artifact.

A multiplex PCR was run with 60 Vbeta primers and 13 Jbeta primers. Here immunoSEQ multiplex PCR was the method, and the copy in TCRdb shows in-frame clones only, minus some. The sample has about 150,000 clones; around 60% are singletons. This clone has only one observation. The antigen is not known. The CDR3 loop spans 14 amino acids. Germline values: CDR1 SEHNR, CDR2 FQNEAQ (reference sequence). Trimming left V 6 bases short and J 9 bases short, with 18 bases between. The gene calls are TRBV7-9 and TRBJ2-1, with D possibly matching TRBD1 (6 bases). The source of this sequence is a woman aged 55-69 years in good health and CMV-seropositive. The specimen was PBMCs. The CDR3 protein is CASSGAGVLGEQFF. DNA for the CDR3: TGTGCCAGCAGTGGGGCAGGGGTGTTAGGTGAGCAGTTCTTC. The full variable domain, with the rest looked up from reference TRBV7-9 and TRBJ2-1, is DTGVSQNPRHKITKRGQNVTFRCDPISEHNRLYWYRQTLGQGPEFLTYFQNEAQLEKSRLLSDRFSAERPKGSFSTLEIQRTEQGDSAMYLCASSGAGVLGEQFFGPGTRLTVL.